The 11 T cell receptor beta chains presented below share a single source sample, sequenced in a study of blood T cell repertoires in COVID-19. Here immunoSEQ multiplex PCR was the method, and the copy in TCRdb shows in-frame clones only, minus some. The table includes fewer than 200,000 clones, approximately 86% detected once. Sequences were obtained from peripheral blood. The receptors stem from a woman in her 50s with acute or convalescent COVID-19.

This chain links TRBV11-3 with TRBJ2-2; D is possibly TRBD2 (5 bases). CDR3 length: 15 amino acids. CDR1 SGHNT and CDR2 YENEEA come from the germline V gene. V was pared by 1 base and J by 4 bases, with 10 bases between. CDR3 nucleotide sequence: TGTGCCAGCAGCTTAGTGGCAGGAGGCACCGGGGAGCTGTTTTTT. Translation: CASSLVAGGTGELFF.

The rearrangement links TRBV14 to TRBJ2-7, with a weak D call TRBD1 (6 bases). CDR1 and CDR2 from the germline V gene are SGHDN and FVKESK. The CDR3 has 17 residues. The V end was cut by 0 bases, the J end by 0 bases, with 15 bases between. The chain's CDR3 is CASSQDKQGHSSYEQYF. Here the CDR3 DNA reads TGTGCCAGCAGCCAAGACAAACAGGGTCATAGCTCCTACGAGCAGTACTTC.

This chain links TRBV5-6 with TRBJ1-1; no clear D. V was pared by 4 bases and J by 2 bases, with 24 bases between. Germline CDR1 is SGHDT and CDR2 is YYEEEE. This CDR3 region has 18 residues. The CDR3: CASSKRRDTPGYNTEAFF. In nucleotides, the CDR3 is TGTGCCAGCAGCAAACGTCGGGATACGCCGGGCTACAACACTGAAGCTTTCTTT.

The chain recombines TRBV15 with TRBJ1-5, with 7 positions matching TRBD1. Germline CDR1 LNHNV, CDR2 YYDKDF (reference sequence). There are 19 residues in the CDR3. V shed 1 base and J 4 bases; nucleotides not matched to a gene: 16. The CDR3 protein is CATSRGRTLTGVRNQPQHF. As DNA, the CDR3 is TGTGCCACCAGCAGAGGGCGAACATTAACAGGGGTGAGAAATCAGCCCCAGCATTTT.

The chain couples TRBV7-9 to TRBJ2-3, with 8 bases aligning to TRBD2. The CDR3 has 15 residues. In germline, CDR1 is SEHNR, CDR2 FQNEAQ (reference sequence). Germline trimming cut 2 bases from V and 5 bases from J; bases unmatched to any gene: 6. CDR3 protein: CASSLISGAEDTQYF. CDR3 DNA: TGTGCCAGCAGCTTAATTAGCGGGGCGGAAGATACGCAGTATTTT.

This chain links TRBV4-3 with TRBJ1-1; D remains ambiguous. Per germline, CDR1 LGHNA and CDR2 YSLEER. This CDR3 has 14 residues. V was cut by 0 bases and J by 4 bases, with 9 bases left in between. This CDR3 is CASSQDWRFTEAFF. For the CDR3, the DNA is TGCGCCAGCAGCCAAGATTGGAGGTTCACTGAAGCTTTCTTT.

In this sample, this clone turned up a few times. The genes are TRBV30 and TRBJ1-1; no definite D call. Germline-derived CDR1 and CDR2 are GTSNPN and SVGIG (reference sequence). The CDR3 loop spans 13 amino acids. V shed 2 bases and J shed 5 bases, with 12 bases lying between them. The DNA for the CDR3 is TGTGCCTGGAGTCTCCGACAAGAGACTGAAGCTTTCTTT. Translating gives CAWSLRQETEAFF.

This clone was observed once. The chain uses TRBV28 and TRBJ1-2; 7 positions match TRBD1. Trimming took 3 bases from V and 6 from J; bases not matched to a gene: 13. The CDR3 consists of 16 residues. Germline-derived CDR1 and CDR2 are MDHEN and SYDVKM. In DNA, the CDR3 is TGTGCCAGCAGTTTTCTCGACAGGGTAGAGGATGATGGCTACACCTTC. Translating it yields CASSFLDRVEDDGYTF.

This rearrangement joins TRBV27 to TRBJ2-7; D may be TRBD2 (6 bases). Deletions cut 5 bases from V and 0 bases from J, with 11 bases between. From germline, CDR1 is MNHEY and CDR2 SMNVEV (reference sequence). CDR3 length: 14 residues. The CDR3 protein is CASSTGDSSYEQYF. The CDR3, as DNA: TGTGCCAGCAGTACGGGGGATAGCTCCTACGAGCAGTACTTC.

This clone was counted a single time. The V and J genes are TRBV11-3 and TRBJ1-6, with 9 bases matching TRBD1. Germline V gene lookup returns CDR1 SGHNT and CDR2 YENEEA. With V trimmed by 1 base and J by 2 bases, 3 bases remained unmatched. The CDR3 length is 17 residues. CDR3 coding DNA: TGTGCCAGCAGCTTAGGGACAGGGGAAACCTATAATTCACCCCTCCACTTT. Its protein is CASSLGTGETYNSPLHF. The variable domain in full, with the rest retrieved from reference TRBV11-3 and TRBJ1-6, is EAGVVQSPRYKIIEKKQPVAFWCNPISGHNTLYWYLQNLGQGPELLIRYENEEAVDDSQLPKDRFSAERLKGVDSTLKIQPAELGDSAVYLCASSLGTGETYNSPLHFGNGTRLTVT.

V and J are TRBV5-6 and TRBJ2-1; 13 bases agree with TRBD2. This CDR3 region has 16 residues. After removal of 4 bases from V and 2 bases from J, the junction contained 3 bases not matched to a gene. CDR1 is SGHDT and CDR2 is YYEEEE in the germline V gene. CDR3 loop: CASSGGTSGAYNEQFF. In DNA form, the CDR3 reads TGTGCCAGCAGCGGGGGGACTAGCGGGGCCTACAATGAGCAGTTCTTC. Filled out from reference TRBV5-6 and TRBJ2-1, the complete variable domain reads DAGVTQSPTHLIKTRGQQVTLRCSPKSGHDTVSWYQQALGQGPQFIFQYYEEEERQRGNFPDRFSGHQFPNYSSELNVNALLLGDSALYLCASSGGTSGAYNEQFFGPGTRLTVL.